The clone carrying this TCR beta chain was counted only a few times. The target antigen is unknown. Sequenced by immunoSEQ multiplex PCR; TCRdb stores in-frame clones only, minus some. The sample holds about 72,000 clones; 84% are singletons and the top ten take approximately 12%. The record originates from a study of T cells in localized non-small cell lung cancer. Study-level points and caveats: Uninvolved adjacent lung had higher T cell clonality than tumor and all other tissues. Appearances in adjacent lung were noted for a median 57 of the top 100 tumor clones. Greater blood T cell density accompanied longer overall survival. Multi-region tumor sequencing was not done, so intratumor heterogeneity could not be excluded.

With V trimmed by 4 bases and J by 7 bases, 8 bases remained unmatched. This CDR3 region has 15 residues. Germline V gene sequence: CDR1 SGDLS, CDR2 YYNGEE. The rearrangement uses TRBV9 and TRBJ1-6; 7 bases line up with TRBD1. The sequence came from a female donor over 55 with stage I lung adenocarcinoma. Source: peripheral blood, taken before any cancer treatment. Written as DNA, the CDR3 is TGTGCCAGCAGCCAGGGGGGGGCGCTGAATTCACCCCTCCACTTT. This sequence encodes CASSQGGALNSPLHF.